Listed below are T cell receptor beta chains from one sample, sequenced in a study of kidney transplant recipient with SARS-CoV-2 infection. MiXCR, run by TCRdb on the reads, gives a single entry per CDR3 protein. The sample lists 200,000 to 300,000 distinct CDR3 sequences, around 30% occurring once. Material: a blood sample, obtained at baseline and on approximately day 120 from a kidney transplant recipient. All receptors derive from a male patient in his 30s who had COVID-19 and was a kidney transplant recipient. Some of the T cells might come from the graft donor. Each CDR3 is given with its conserved first and last residue. The D gene is left open where the match is weak. The size of a clone is reported for some rows only, either as once, few or many, or as a class for expanded clones.

TRBJ2-1	NA	TRBV6-2/TRBV6-3	NA	CASSYSTYNEQFF	TGTGCCAGCAGTTACTCGACCTACAATGAGCAGTTCTTC
TRBJ1-1	many	TRBV7-6	TRBD1	CASSHLPGQGFSEAFF	TGTGCCAGCAGCCACCTCCCGGGACAGGGTTTCTCTGAAGCTTTCTTT
TRBJ1-1	many	TRBV7-9	NA	CASSLGGTPMNTEAFF	TGTGCCAGCAGCTTAGGCGGGACACCCATGAACACTGAAGCTTTCTTT
TRBJ1-1	many	TRBV12-3/TRBV12-4	NA	CASTLIQGEAFF	TGTGCCAGCACTTTAATCCAGGGTGAAGCTTTCTTT
TRBJ2-5	many	TRBV30	TRBD1	CAWSDGTGAGETQYF	TGTGCCTGGAGCGACGGGACAGGGGCGGGTGAGACCCAGTACTTC
TRBJ1-2	many	TRBV16	NA	CASSSIKVVRKTYGYTF	TGTGCCAGCAGCTCCATTAAGGTCGTTAGAAAGACCTATGGCTACACCTTC
TRBJ2-1	NA	TRBV4-1	TRBD2	CASSQVLLAGGEVVGGEQFF	TGCGCCAGCAGCCAAGTCTTACTAGCGGGAGGGGAAGTCGTTGGTGGTGAGCAGTTCTTC
TRBJ2-7	many	TRBV18	TRBD2	CASFTSGSYEQYF	TGTGCCAGCTTCACTAGCGGATCCTACGAGCAGTACTTC
TRBJ1-2	many	TRBV15	NA	CATSDSRRCGKTYGYTF	TGTGCCACCAGCGATTCGAGAAGGTGTGGAAAGACCTATGGCTACACCTTC
TRBJ1-5	many	TRBV12-3/TRBV12-4	NA	CASTPDISNQPQHF	TGTGCCAGCACCCCGGACATTAGCAATCAGCCCCAGCATTTT
TRBJ1-3	many	TRBV28	NA	CASSSLGSVSSGNTIYF	TGTGCCAGCAGTTCCCTTGGGTCTGTGAGCTCTGGAAACACCATATATTTT
TRBJ1-2	NA	TRBV3-1	NA	CASSVSYTLRKAYGYTF	TGTGCCAGCAGCGTGTCTTACACCCTTCGAAAGGCCTATGGCTACACCTTC
TRBJ2-3	many	TRBV21-1	NA	CASSECLATVMQDTQYF	TGTGCCAGCAGTGAATGTTTAGCTACAGTCATGCAAGATACGCAGTATTTT
TRBJ1-2	many	TRBV7-6	NA	CASSNANESRKTYGYTF	TGTGCCAGCAGCAACGCGAATGAATCTCGAAAGACCTATGGCTACACCTTC
TRBJ1-2	many	TRBV7-1	NA	CASSNIVHEGKTYGYTF	TGTGCCAGCAGCAACATAGTTCACGAGGGAAAGACCTATGGCTACACCTTC
TRBJ2-5	many	TRBV3-1	NA	CASSRTGPISFSETQYF	TGTGCCAGCAGCCGCACAGGTCCCATTTCTTTCTCTGAGACCCAGTACTTC
TRBJ2-7	many	TRBV18	NA	CASSNGQEGLYEQYF	TGTGCCAGCTCAAACGGACAGGAGGGACTCTACGAGCAGTACTTC
TRBJ2-1	NA	TRBV5-1	TRBD2	CASSQGLAVNEQFF	TGCGCCAGCAGCCAAGGACTAGCGGTCAATGAGCAGTTCTTC
TRBJ2-3	many	TRBV21-1	NA	CASRVQVATVMQDTQYF	TGTGCCAGCAGAGTTCAGGTAGCTACAGTCATGCAAGATACGCAGTATTTT
TRBJ2-5	many	TRBV7-3	TRBD2	CASSLIGLAGGQETQYF	TGTGCCAGCAGCTTAATTGGGCTAGCGGGGGGCCAAGAGACCCAGTACTTC
TRBJ1-5	many	TRBV6-5	TRBD1	CASSRQGGQPQHF	TGTGCCAGCAGCCGACAGGGGGGACAGCCCCAGCATTTT
TRBJ1-2	many	TRBV7-8	NA	CASSELGFTRKTYGYTF	TGTGCCAGCAGCGAATTGGGGTTTACCCGAAAGACCTATGGCTACACCTTC
TRBJ2-7	many	TRBV18	TRBD1	CASSNTGVLDEQYF	TGTGCCAGCTCGAACACAGGGGTTCTGGACGAGCAGTACTTC
TRBJ2-3	many	TRBV18	NA	CASSPASTDTQYF	TGTGCCAGCTCACCGGCGAGCACAGATACGCAGTATTTT
TRBJ1-2	many	TRBV12-3/TRBV12-4	NA	CASSEDCSFRKTYGYTF	TGTGCCAGCAGTGAGGACTGCAGCTTCCGAAAGACCTATGGCTACACCTTC
TRBJ1-1	many	TRBV28	TRBD1	CASSLLGRDSGVDTEAFF	TGTGCCAGCAGTTTATTAGGGCGGGACAGTGGGGTTGACACTGAAGCTTTCTTT
TRBJ1-5	many	TRBV18	TRBD1	CASSSDRGGQPQHF	TGTGCCAGCTCGTCGGACAGGGGAGGACAGCCCCAGCATTTT
TRBJ2-5	few	TRBV11-3	NA	CASSFGTQQETQYF	TGTGCCAGCAGCTTCGGGACGCAACAAGAGACCCAGTACTTC
TRBJ1-4	many	TRBV4-2	NA	CASSQFFPDAEDEKLFF	TGTGCCAGCAGCCAATTCTTCCCCGATGCGGAGGATGAAAAACTGTTTTTT
TRBJ2-7	many	TRBV20-1	NA	CSARDLGHPYEQYF	TGCAGTGCTAGAGATCTGGGACACCCCTACGAGCAGTACTTC
TRBJ2-1	NA	TRBV5-4	NA	CASSAGLGPLNEQFF	TGTGCCAGCAGCGCTGGACTGGGTCCCCTCAATGAGCAGTTCTTC
TRBJ2-6	many	TRBV5-2	NA	CASNSIREYTKSGHVLTF	TGTGCCAGCAATTCCATTCGAGAGTACACAAAGTCGGGCCACGTCCTGACTTTC